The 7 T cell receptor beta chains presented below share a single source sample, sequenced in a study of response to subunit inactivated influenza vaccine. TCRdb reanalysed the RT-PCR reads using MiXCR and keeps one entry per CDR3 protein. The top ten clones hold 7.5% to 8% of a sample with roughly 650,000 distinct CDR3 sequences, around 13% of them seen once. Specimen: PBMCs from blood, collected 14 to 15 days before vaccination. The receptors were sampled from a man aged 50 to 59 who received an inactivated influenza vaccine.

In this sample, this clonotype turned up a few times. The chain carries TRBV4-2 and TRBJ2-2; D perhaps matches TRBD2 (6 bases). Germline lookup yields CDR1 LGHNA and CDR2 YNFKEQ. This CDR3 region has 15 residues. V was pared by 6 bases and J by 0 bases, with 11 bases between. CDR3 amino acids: CASRETRANTGELFF. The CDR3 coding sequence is TGTGCCAGCAGGGAGACTAGGGCGAACACCGGGGAGCTGTTTTTT.

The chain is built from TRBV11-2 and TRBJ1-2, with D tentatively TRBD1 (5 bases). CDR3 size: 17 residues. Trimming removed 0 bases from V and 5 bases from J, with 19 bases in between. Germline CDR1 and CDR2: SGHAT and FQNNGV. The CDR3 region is CASSLDQGSWDPYGYTF. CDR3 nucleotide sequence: TGTGCCAGCAGCTTAGATCAGGGCAGCTGGGACCCTTATGGCTACACCTTC.

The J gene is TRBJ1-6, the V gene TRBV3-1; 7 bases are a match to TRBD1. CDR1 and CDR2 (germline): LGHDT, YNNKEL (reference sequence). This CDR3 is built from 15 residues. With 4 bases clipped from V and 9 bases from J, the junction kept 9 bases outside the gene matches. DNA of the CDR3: TGTGCCAGCAGCCCGAGGGGACAGAGGCTTTCACCCCTCCACTTT. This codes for CASSPRGQRLSPLHF. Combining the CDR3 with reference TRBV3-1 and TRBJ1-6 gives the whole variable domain DTAVSQTPKYLVTQMGNDKSIKCEQNLGHDTMYWYKQDSKKFLKIMFSYNNKELIINETVPNRFSPKSPDKAHLNLHINSLELGDSAVYFCASSPRGQRLSPLHFGNGTRLTVT.

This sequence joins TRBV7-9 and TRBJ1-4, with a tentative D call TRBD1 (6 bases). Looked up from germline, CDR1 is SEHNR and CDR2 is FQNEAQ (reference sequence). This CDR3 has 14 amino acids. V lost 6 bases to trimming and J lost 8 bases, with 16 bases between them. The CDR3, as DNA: TGTGCCAGCAGTTCTCAGGGGATTCGGGAAAAACTGTTTTTT. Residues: CASSSQGIREKLFF.

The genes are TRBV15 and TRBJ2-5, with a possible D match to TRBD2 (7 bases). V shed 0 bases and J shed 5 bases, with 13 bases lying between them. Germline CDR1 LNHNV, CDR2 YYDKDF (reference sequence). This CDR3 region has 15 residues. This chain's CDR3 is CATSRDRGGRETQYF. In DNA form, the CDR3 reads TGTGCCACCAGCAGAGATAGGGGGGGACGGGAGACCCAGTACTTC. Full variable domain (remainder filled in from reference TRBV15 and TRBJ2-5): DAMVIQNPRYQVTQFGKPVTLSCSQTLNHNVMYWYQQKSSQAPKLLFHYYDKDFNNEADTPDNFQSRRPNTSFCFLDIRSPGLGDTAMYLCATSRDRGGRETQYFGPGTRLLVL.

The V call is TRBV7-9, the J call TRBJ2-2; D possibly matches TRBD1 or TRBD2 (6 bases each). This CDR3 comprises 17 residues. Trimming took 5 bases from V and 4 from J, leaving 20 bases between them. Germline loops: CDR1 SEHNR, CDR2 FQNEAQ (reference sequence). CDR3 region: CASSDRPRGRSTGELFF. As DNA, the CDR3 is TGTGCCAGCAGCGATCGCCCCCGGGGGCGCAGCACCGGGGAGCTGTTTTTT.

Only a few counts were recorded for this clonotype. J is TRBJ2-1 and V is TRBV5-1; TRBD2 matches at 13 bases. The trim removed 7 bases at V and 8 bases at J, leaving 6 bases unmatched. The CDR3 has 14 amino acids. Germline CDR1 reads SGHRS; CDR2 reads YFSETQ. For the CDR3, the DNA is TGCGCCAGCCAGAGGACTAGCGGGGGATATGAGCAGTTCTTC. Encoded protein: CASQRTSGGYEQFF.